There are a few counts of the clone carrying this TCR beta chain. Its antigen is still unknown. This record belongs to a study of T cell repertoires in cytomegalovirus infection. Study-level information: Well-studied HLA-B-restricted epitopes and recently identified HLA-C-restricted epitopes of CMV were both used in the study. Matching HLA type, along with CMV infection, was indicated by public TCR beta signatures.

Findings and caveats of the study: Ex vivo responses were dominated by HLA-C-restricted CMV-specific TCR beta clonotypes. Frequencies of public TCR beta families were cumulated, and this identified carriers of CMV plus the relevant HLA.

From germline, CDR1 is LGHNA and CDR2 YSLEER. This CDR3 has 16 residues. V was pared by 0 bases and J by 3 bases, with 12 bases between. One entry per CDR3 protein, called by TCRdb with MiXCR from the reads. The table lists roughly 120,000 distinct CDR3 sequences, around 32% of them singletons. The chain joins TRBV4-3 to TRBJ1-5; D may be TRBD1 (6 bases). The sequence was obtained from a human donor in good health (CMV status not recorded). Some clones in this sample may be carry-over from other donors' samples. This sample comprised CD8+ T cells from cultured PBMCs, obtained from culture after CMV antigen stimulation. The CDR3 DNA follows: TGCGCCAGCAGCCAAGAAGTCACAGGGACCAATCAGCCCCAGCATTTT. Encoded protein: CASSQEVTGTNQPQHF.